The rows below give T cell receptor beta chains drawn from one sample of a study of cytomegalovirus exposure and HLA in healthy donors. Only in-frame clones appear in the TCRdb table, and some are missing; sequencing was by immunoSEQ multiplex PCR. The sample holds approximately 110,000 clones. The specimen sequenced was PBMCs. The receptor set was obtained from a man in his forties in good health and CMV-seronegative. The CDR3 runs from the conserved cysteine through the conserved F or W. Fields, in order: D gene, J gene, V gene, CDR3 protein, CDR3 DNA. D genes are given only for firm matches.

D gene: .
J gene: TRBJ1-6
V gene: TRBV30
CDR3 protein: CAWSVSVQRSPLHF
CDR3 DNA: TGTGCCTGGAGTGTAAGCGTTCAGCGGTCACCCCTCCACTTT

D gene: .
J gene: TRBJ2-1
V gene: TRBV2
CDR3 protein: CASSVVSTEDEQFF
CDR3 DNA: TGTGCCAGCAGTGTAGTTAGTACTGAAGATGAGCAGTTCTTC

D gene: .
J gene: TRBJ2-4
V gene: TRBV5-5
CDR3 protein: CASSTVGLPNIQYF
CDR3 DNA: TGTGCCAGCAGCACCGTGGGCCTGCCAAACATTCAGTACTTC

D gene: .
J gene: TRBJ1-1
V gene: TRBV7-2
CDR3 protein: CASSLEWGALTEAFF
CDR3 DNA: TGTGCCAGCAGCTTAGAGTGGGGCGCTTTGACTGAAGCTTTCTTT

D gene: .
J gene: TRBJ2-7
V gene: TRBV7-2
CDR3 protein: CASSLGVDRRGFSYEQYF
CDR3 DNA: TGTGCCAGCAGCTTAGGCGTCGATAGGCGGGGTTTCTCCTACGAGCAGTACTTC

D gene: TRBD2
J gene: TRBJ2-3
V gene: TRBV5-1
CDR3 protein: CASGLAGTDTQYF
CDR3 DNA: TGCGCCAGCGGTCTAGCGGGAACGGATACGCAGTATTTT

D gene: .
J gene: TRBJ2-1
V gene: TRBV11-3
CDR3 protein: CASSLGGWAGSSYNEQFF
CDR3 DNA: TGTGCCAGCAGCTTAGGGGGCTGGGCGGGGAGCTCCTACAATGAGCAGTTCTTC

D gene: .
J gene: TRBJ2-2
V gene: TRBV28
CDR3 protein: CASSLSGGGRTGELFF
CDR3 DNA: TGTGCCAGCAGTTTAAGCGGAGGGGGCAGGACCGGGGAGCTGTTTTTT

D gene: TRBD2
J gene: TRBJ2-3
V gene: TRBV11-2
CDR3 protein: CASSGGGAGGSTDTQYF
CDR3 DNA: TGTGCCAGCAGCGGAGGCGGTGCGGGGGGAAGCACAGATACGCAGTATTTT

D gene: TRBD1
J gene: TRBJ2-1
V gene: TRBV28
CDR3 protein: CASSTLSGTGPSTYNEQFF
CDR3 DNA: TGTGCCAGCAGTACTTTGTCCGGGACAGGTCCTTCTACTTACAATGAGCAGTTCTTC

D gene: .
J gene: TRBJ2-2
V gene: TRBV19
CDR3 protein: CASSILIGGASTGELFF
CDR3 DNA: TGTGCCAGTAGTATTTTAATTGGGGGGGCGAGCACCGGGGAGCTGTTTTTT

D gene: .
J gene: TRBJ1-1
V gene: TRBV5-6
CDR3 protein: CASSSYNRNTEAFF
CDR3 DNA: TGTGCCAGCAGCTCATACAATCGGAACACTGAAGCTTTCTTT

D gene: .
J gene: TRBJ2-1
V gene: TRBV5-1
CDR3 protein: CASSNGTFYNEQFF
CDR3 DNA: TGCGCCAGCAGCAACGGGACTTTCTACAATGAGCAGTTCTTC

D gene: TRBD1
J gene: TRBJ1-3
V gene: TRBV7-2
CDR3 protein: CASSTGQGGGNTIYF
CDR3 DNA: TGTGCCAGCAGCACCGGACAGGGTGGGGGAAACACCATATATTTT

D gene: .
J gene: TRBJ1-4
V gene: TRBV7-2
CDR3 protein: CASSLALSGKLFF
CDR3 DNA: TGTGCCAGCAGCTTAGCGCTTTCCGGAAAACTGTTTTTT

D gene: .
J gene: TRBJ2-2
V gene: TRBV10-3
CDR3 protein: CALRTGTGELFF
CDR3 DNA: TGTGCCCTCAGGACGGGAACCGGGGAGCTGTTTTTT

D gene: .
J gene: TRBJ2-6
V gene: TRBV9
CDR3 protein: CASSVLTGSGANVLTF
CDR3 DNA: TGTGCCAGCAGCGTCTTAACAGGGTCTGGGGCCAACGTCCTGACTTTC

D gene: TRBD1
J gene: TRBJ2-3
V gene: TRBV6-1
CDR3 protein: CASSLGQGFTDTQYF
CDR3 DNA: TGTGCCAGCAGTCTAGGACAGGGGTTTACAGATACGCAGTATTTT

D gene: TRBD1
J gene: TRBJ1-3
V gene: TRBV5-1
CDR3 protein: CTSSGTGGSGNTIYF
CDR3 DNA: TGCACCAGCAGCGGTACAGGGGGCTCTGGAAACACCATATATTTT

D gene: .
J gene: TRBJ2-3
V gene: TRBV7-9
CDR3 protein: CASSGWEDLSTDTQYF
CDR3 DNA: TGTGCCAGCAGCGGGTGGGAGGACCTTAGCACAGATACGCAGTATTTT

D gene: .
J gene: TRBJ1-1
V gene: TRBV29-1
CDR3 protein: CSVERSMNTEAFF
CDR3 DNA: TGCAGCGTTGAAAGATCTATGAACACTGAAGCTTTCTTT

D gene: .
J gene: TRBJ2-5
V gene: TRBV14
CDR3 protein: CASSHGETQYF
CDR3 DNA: TGTGCCAGCAGCCACGGAGAGACCCAGTACTTC

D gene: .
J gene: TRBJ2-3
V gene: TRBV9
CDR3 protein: CASSGLSGITDTQYF
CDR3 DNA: TGTGCCAGCAGCGGTCTTAGCGGTATCACAGATACGCAGTATTTT

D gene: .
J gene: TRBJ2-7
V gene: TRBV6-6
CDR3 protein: CASSPDSIEQYF
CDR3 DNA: TGTGCCAGCAGCCCGGACTCTATCGAGCAGTACTTC

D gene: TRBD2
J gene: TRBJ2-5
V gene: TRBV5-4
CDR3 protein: CASSLGLGAGEETQYF
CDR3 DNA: TGTGCCAGCAGCTTGGGGTTGGGAGCGGGGGAAGAGACCCAGTACTTC

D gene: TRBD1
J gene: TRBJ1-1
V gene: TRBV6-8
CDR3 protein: CASSYFHPDRVDTEAFF
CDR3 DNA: TGTGCCAGCAGTTACTTTCACCCGGACAGGGTAGACACTGAAGCTTTCTTT

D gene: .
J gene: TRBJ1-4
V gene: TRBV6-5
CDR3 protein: CASSYREANEKLFF
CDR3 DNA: TGTGCCAGCAGCTACAGGGAGGCTAATGAAAAACTGTTTTTT

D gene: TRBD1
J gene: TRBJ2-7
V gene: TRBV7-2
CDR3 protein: CASSYGLLRTGVSYEQYF
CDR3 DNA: TGTGCCAGCAGCTACGGCCTTTTACGGACAGGGGTTTCCTACGAGCAGTACTTC

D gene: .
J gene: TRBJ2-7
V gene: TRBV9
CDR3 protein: CASSVGTGDYEQYF
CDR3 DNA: TGTGCCAGCAGCGTAGGGACTGGAGACTACGAGCAGTACTTC

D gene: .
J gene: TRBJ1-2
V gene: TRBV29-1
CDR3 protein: CSVYRWGPDGYTF
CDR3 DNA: TGCAGCGTATACCGTTGGGGGCCTGATGGCTACACCTTC

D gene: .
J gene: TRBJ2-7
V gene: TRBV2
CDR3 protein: CASSARSGEQYF
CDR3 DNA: TGTGCCAGCAGTGCACGGTCGGGCGAGCAGTACTTC

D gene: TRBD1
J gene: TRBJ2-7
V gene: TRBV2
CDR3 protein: CASTGDRGPSYEQYF
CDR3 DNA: TGTGCCAGCACCGGCGACAGGGGTCCTTCTTACGAGCAGTACTTC

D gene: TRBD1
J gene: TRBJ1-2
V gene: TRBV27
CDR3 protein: CASRPIRDRVYGYTF
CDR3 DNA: TGTGCCAGCAGACCCATCCGGGACAGGGTGTATGGCTACACCTTC

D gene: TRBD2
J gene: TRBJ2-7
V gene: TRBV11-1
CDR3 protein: CASSLDSLAGNYEQYF
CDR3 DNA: TGTGCCAGCAGCTTAGATTCACTAGCGGGGAACTACGAGCAGTACTTC

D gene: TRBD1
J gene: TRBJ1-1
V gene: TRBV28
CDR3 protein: CASSFNRWVLQGTFMNTEAFF
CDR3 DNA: TGTGCCAGCAGTTTTAATAGGTGGGTGCTACAGGGGACCTTCATGAACACTGAAGCTTTCTTT

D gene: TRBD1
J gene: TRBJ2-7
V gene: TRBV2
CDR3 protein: CASSTTDRDRPYEQYF
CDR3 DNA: TGTGCCAGCAGTACCACCGATCGGGACAGGCCATACGAGCAGTACTTC

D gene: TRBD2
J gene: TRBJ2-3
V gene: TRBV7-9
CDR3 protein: CASSYALGTSGITDTQYF
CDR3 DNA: TGTGCCAGCAGCTATGCGCTAGGGACTAGCGGAATCACAGATACGCAGTATTTT

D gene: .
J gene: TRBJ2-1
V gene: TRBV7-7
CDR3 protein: CASSPRQTNEQFF
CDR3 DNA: TGTGCTAGCAGCCCCCGACAGACTAATGAGCAGTTCTTC

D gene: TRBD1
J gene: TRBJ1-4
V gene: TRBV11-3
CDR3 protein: CASSTDRGPTNEKLFF
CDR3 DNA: TGTGCCAGCAGCACGGACAGGGGACCGACTAATGAAAAACTGTTTTTT

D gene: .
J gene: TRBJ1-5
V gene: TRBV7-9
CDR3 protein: CASTVGLGQPQHF
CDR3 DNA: TGTGCCAGCACCGTGGGTCTAGGTCAGCCCCAGCATTTT

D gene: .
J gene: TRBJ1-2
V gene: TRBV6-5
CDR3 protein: CASRPQGDGYTF
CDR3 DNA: TGTGCCAGCAGACCCCAGGGCGATGGCTACACCTTC